Presented here are 23 T cell receptor beta chains from one specimen sequenced in a study of cytomegalovirus exposure and HLA in healthy donors. The PCR used 60 Vbeta and 13 Jbeta primers. Here immunoSEQ multiplex PCR was the method, and the copy in TCRdb shows in-frame clones only, minus some. Its clone listing holds 90,000 to 120,000 clones. The sample comprised PBMCs. The receptors were gathered from a man aged 50 to 59 in good health and CMV-seronegative.

The chain recombines TRBV12-5 with TRBJ2-2, with 11 bases fitting TRBD2. There are 16 residues in the CDR3. V trimming: 9 bases; J trimming: 4 bases; junction bases outside the gene matches: 10. Germline V lookup: CDR1 LGHNT, CDR2 FRNRAP. CDR3 sequence: CASYYSGTSGTGELFF. The CDR3 coding sequence is TGTGCTAGCTACTACTCCGGGACTAGCGGCACCGGGGAGCTGTTTTTT.

The rearrangement joins TRBV5-1 to TRBJ1-1; D gene uncertain. Germline V gene sequence: CDR1 SGHRS, CDR2 YFSETQ. Trimming cost V 4 bases and J 0 bases, with 7 bases left between them. This CDR3 has 13 amino acids. The CDR3 sequence: CASSPGLNTEAFF. The DNA of the CDR3 is TGCGCCAGCAGCCCAGGATTGAACACTGAAGCTTTCTTT. The full variable domain, its missing parts supplied by reference TRBV5-1 and TRBJ1-1, is KAGVTQTPRYLIKTRGQQVTLSCSPISGHRSVSWYQQTPGQGLQFLFEYFSETQRNKGNFPGRFSGRQFSNSRSEMNVSTLELGDSALYLCASSPGLNTEAFFGQGTRLTVV.

The chain recombines TRBV23-1 with TRBJ2-7; no firm D call. TRBV23-1 is an ORF; its function is uncertain. There are 15 residues in the CDR3. Trimming cost V 8 bases and J 0 bases, with 17 bases left between them. This chain's CDR3 is CASWRHNKSSYEQYF. The CDR3 nucleotides are TGCGCCAGCTGGCGACACAACAAAAGCTCCTACGAGCAGTACTTC.

V gene TRBV5-1 combines with J gene TRBJ2-7, with D possibly being TRBD1 (6 bases). The CDR3 has 14 residues. Between the trimmed V and J ends, which lost 0 bases and 2 bases, there was a span of 9 bases. In germline, CDR1 is SGHRS, CDR2 YFSETQ. The CDR3 coding sequence is TGCGCCAGCAGCTTGGCGGACAGCGCCTACGAGCAGTACTTC. Translation gives CASSLADSAYEQYF.

The CDR3 nucleotides read TGTGCCAGCAGCTTAGGGGACAGGTTGTACTATGGCTACACCTTC. Translated: CASSLGDRLYYGYTF. The V call is TRBV7-8, the J call TRBJ1-2, with 8 nucleotides matching TRBD1. The junction had 4 bases not matched to a gene; V was cut back by 1 base and J by 3 bases. The CDR3 covers 15 residues. Looked up from germline, CDR1 is SGHVS and CDR2 is FQNEAQ.

The CDR3 DNA reads as TGCGCCAGCAGCTTGGTTCAGGGGGGGAACACTGAAGCTTTCTTT. Translated: CASSLVQGGNTEAFF. The chain is built from TRBV5-1 and TRBJ1-1; 7 nucleotides agree with TRBD1. With 0 bases clipped from V and 1 base from J, the junction kept 3 bases outside the gene matches. Germline lookup yields CDR1 SGHRS and CDR2 YFSETQ. The CDR3 runs 15 residues.

V gene TRBV11-3 combines with J gene TRBJ2-1, with 10 bases aligning to TRBD2. Germline V gene sequence: CDR1 SGHNT, CDR2 YENEEA. This CDR3 has 15 residues. Unmatched junction bases numbered 5, after V lost 1 base and J lost 8 bases. The CDR3 DNA is TGTGCCAGCAGCTTAGTTCTAGCGGGGGTAGATGAGCAGTTCTTC. It yields the protein CASSLVLAGVDEQFF.

This chain connects TRBV27 to TRBJ1-5, with TRBD1 matching 9 bases. CDR3 length equals 14 residues. V lost 6 bases, J lost 4 bases, and 4 bases stayed unmatched. CDR1 is MNHEY and CDR2 is SMNVEV in the germline V gene (reference sequence). The CDR3 sequence is CASRGQGWNQPQHF. Written as DNA, the CDR3 is TGTGCCAGCAGGGGACAGGGATGGAATCAGCCCCAGCATTTT.

The chain uses TRBV15 and TRBJ2-5; 15 bases match TRBD2. The germline gives CDR1 LNHNV, CDR2 YYDKDF (reference sequence). V was pared by 3 bases and J by 4 bases, with 6 bases of the junction left unmatched. This CDR3 has 17 amino acids. The CDR3 DNA is TGTGCCACCAGCAGTGGACTAGCGGGAGGGTCACGAGAGACCCAGTACTTC. Its protein product is CATSSGLAGGSRETQYF.

The chain uses TRBV6-5 and TRBJ2-1; 8 bases fit TRBD2. V shed 5 bases, J shed 7 bases, and the junction held 10 bases outside the gene matches. In germline, CDR1 is MNHEY, CDR2 SVGAGI. This CDR3 is built from 15 residues. The CDR3 region is CASSRAGAIINEQFF. Here the CDR3 DNA reads TGTGCCAGCAGTAGAGCGGGAGCGATTATAAATGAGCAGTTCTTC.

The chain recombines TRBV7-2 with TRBJ2-7; 7 positions agree with TRBD2. Germline V gene sequence: CDR1 SGHTA, CDR2 FQGNSA. This CDR3 comprises 14 residues. Trimming cost V 4 bases and J 4 bases; bases outside gene matches: 7. The CDR3 protein is CASSSSGYLYEQYF. The CDR3 bases are TGTGCCAGCAGCTCTAGCGGATACCTTTACGAGCAGTACTTC.

The chain carries TRBV5-4 and TRBJ2-5; D not resolved. The V gene's germline CDR1 is SGHNT and CDR2 YYREEE (reference sequence). The CDR3 covers 14 residues. Deletions cut 5 bases from V and 5 bases from J, with 16 bases between. The CDR3 protein is CASSPGSIAETQYF. The CDR3 nucleotides are TGTGCCAGCAGTCCCGGTAGCATCGCGGAGACCCAGTACTTC.

This chain joins TRBV11-2 and TRBJ2-1; possibly TRBD1 for D (6 bases). This CDR3 is 15 amino acids long. V was cut by 1 base and J by 1 base, with 8 bases left in between. CDR1 and CDR2 (germline): SGHAT, FQNNGV. The CDR3 DNA reads as TGTGCCAGCAGCTTAGGACAGGATTCCTACAATGAGCAGTTCTTC. Translated, it gives CASSLGQDSYNEQFF.

V usage is TRBV7-2 and J usage is TRBJ2-1, with TRBD2 matching 8 bases. The V gene's germline CDR1 is SGHTA and CDR2 FQGNSA. There are 16 residues in the CDR3. V shed 2 bases and J 6 bases; nucleotides not matched to a gene: 9. CDR3 sequence reads: CASSLPGRALLNEQFF. DNA of the CDR3: TGTGCCAGCAGCTTACCCGGGAGGGCCCTCCTCAATGAGCAGTTCTTC.

For the CDR3, the DNA is TGCGCCAGCAGCCGTGATGCCAGTCAGGGTCAGTCTAACTATGGCTACACCTTC. Translating it yields CASSRDASQGQSNYGYTF. This chain links TRBV4-1 with TRBJ1-2, with D tentatively TRBD1 (5 bases). This CDR3 comprises 18 residues. Per germline, CDR1 MGHRA and CDR2 YSYEKL. V was clipped by 4 bases and J by 0 bases, with 21 bases between them.

The J gene is TRBJ1-2, the V gene TRBV6-1; possible D gene TRBD1, 5 bases. The CDR3 has 16 residues. V was trimmed by 2 bases and J by 4 bases, leaving 17 bases between them. Germline values: CDR1 MNHNS, CDR2 SASEGT. The CDR3 sequence is CASSEPAAGNLYGYTF. For the CDR3, the DNA is TGTGCCAGCAGTGAACCCGCAGCAGGGAATCTCTATGGCTACACCTTC.

The V call is TRBV2, the J call TRBJ2-7; 10 bases line up with TRBD1. After removal of 10 bases from V and 5 bases from J, the junction contained 11 bases not matched to a gene. This CDR3 has 14 residues. Germline V CDR1 and CDR2: SNHLY, FYNNEI. CDR3: CANGDRGIPHEQYF. The DNA for the CDR3 is TGTGCCAACGGGGACAGGGGAATCCCCCACGAGCAGTACTTC.

The genes are TRBV5-4 and TRBJ2-7; 8 bases match TRBD1. Germline loops: CDR1 SGHNT, CDR2 YYREEE (reference sequence). The CDR3 loop spans 15 amino acids. The V and J ends lost 4 bases and 6 bases, in that order; junction bases with no gene match: 12. CDR3 residues: CASSAMGGQGTEQYF. In nucleotides, the CDR3 is TGTGCCAGCAGCGCCATGGGTGGACAGGGAACCGAGCAGTACTTC.

The V call is TRBV4-3, the J call TRBJ2-1, with 11 positions matching TRBD2. The germline V gene encodes CDR1 LGHNA and CDR2 YSLEER. The CDR3 extends over 18 amino acids. V was clipped by 3 bases and J by 0 bases; unmatched bases: 7. The DNA of the CDR3 is TGCGCCAGCAGCCAGGAAGTAGCGGGAGGGAGCTCCTACAATGAGCAGTTCTTC. Amino acid sequence: CASSQEVAGGSSYNEQFF.

This chain connects TRBV16 to TRBJ2-3, with D possibly being TRBD2 (5 bases). Between the trimmed V and J ends, which lost 2 bases and 4 bases, there was a span of 10 bases. This CDR3 is 14 amino acids long. Germline lookup yields CDR1 KGHSY and CDR2 FQNENV. The CDR3 loop reads CASSQGGGADTQYF. DNA of the CDR3: TGTGCCAGCAGCCAAGGAGGCGGTGCAGATACGCAGTATTTT.

J is TRBJ2-7 and V is TRBV10-3; 11 bases align to TRBD2. Germline loops: CDR1 ENHRY, CDR2 SYGVKD. The CDR3 sequence is 14 residues long. With 2 bases clipped from V and 3 bases from J, the junction kept 0 bases outside the gene matches. For the CDR3, the DNA is TGTGCCATCAGTGAGACTAGCGGGAGCTACGAGCAGTACTTC. Translation: CAISETSGSYEQYF.

The CDR3 here is CASSAAGGNEKLFF. CDR3 DNA sequence: TGCGCCAGCAGTGCGGCGGGAGGTAATGAAAAACTGTTTTTT. This chain links TRBV5-1 with TRBJ1-4, with D hard to call. The CDR3 is 14 residues long. Deletions cut 5 bases from V and 4 bases from J, with 12 bases between. Germline V gene lookup returns CDR1 SGHRS and CDR2 YFSETQ.

The chain is built from TRBV19 and TRBJ1-2, with TRBD1 as a possible D gene (5 bases). Per germline, CDR1 LNHDA and CDR2 SQIVND (reference sequence). The CDR3 spans 14 residues. The V end was cut by 2 bases, the J end by 3 bases, with 10 bases between. The CDR3 loop reads CASSIWGGDYGYTF. DNA of the CDR3: TGTGCCAGTAGTATATGGGGAGGGGACTATGGCTACACCTTC.